This TCR beta chain was retrieved from a study of blood T cell repertoires in COVID-19. About the study: Collection of acute and convalescent COVID-19 samples took place in the United States, Italy and Spain. The analysed material was cDNA or gDNA that came from T cells, B-cell-depleted T cells, or PBMCs.

V was pared by 8 bases and J by 10 bases, with 10 bases between. Germline values: CDR1 SGHRS, CDR2 YFSETQ. CDR3 length: 10 amino acids. This clone turned up a few times. Assay used: immunoSEQ multiplex PCR; TCRdb lists only in-frame clones, some missing. The sample lists 250,000 or so clones; 86% were seen once. The TCR sequence derives from a woman aged 25 to 39 with active or convalescent COVID-19. Sequenced: peripheral blood. The chain is built from TRBV5-1 and TRBJ1-5; D is unclear. The CDR3 sequence is CARTKQPQHF. CDR3 bases: TGCGCCAGAACAAAACAACCCCAGCATTTT.